This T cell receptor (beta chain) appears in the sequencing data of a study of human T cells and chemical hapten exposure. Study-wide context: Patch tests put 0.01% DPC on the upper back, read at 6 days.

This clonotype was found a few times. The antigen is not known. Trimming cost V 7 bases and J 3 bases; bases outside gene matches: 11. The germline CDR1 and CDR2 sequences are MNHEY and SVGEGT. This CDR3 has 16 residues. In the library, unique molecular identifiers were attached to individual cDNA molecules. MiXCR, run by TCRdb on the RACE reads, gives a single entry per CDR3 protein. The data hold some 64,000 distinct CDR3 sequences, with approximately 10% observed a single time. The study, taken as a whole, reports: Patch test score tracked positively with PT1 expanded TCR counts.

Time point given: patch test 3, about 24 weeks after DPC sensitization. The treatment here: therapeutic diphenylcyclopropenone sensitization with weekly scalp DPC. The study enrolled 18 to 70-year-old alopecia patients suitable for DPC. The sequencing used whole blood, collected in connection with sensitization to the hapten diphenylcyclopropenone (DPC). This sequence joins TRBV6-2 or TRBV6-3 and TRBJ2-2; 7 bases are a match to TRBD2. This sequence was found in a woman aged 25 to 39 with alopecia areata. Some clones in this sample may be carry-over from other donors' samples. The DNA of the CDR3 is TGTGCCAGCAAAGGCGTGCGGGAGTGGGACACCGGGGAGCTGTTTTTT. Its translation: CASKGVREWDTGELFF.